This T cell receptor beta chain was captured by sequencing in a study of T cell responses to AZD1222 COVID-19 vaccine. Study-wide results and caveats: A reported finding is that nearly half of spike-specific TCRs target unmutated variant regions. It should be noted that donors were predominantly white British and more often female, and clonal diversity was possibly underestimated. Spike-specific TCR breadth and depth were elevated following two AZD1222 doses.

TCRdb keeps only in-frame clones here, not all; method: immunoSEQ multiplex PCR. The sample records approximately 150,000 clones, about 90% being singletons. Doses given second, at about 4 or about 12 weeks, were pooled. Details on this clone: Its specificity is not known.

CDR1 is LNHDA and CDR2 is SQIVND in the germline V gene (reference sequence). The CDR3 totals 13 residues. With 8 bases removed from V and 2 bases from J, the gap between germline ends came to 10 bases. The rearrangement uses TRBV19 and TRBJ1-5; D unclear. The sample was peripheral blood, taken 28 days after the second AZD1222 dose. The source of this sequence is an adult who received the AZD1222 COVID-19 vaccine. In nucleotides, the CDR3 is TGTGCCAGTCGGCCCCGCGGCAATCAGCCCCAGCATTTT. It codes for CASRPRGNQPQHF.